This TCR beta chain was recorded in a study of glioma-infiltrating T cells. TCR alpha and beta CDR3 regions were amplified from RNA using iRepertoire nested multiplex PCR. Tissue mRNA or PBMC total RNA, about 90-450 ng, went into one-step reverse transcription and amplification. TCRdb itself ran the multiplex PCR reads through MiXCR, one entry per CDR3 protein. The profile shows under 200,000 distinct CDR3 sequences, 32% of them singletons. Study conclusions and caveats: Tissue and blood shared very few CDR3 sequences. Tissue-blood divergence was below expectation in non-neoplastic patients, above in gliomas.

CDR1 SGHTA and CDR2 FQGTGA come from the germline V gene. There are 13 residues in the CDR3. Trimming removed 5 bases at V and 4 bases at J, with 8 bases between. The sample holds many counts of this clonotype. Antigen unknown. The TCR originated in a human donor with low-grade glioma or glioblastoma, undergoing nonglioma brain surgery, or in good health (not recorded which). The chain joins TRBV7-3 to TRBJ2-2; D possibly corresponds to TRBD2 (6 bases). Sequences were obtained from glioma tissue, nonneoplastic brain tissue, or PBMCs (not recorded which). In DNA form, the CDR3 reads TGTGCCAGCAGCCACGGGGGCACCGGGGAGCTGTTTTTT. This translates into CASSHGGTGELFF.